A selection of T cell receptor beta chains follows, all from one sample in a study of T cells in Graves' hyperthyroidism and ophthalmopathy. Each CDR3 protein gets one entry after TCRdb re-called the multiplex PCR reads with MiXCR. The table records fewer than 450,000 distinct CDR3 sequences, around 15% of them present only once. Sequencing used blood. These receptors originate from a man aged 50 or older with Graves' ophthalmopathy. Each CDR3 is given with its conserved first and last residue. D genes are given only for firm matches. Clone size is shown for a subset of rows, as once, few, many or a class of expanded clone.

clone_size,v_call,d_call,j_call,cdr3_aa,cdr3_nt
NA,TRBV5-1,NA,TRBJ1-4,CASSLTVTTNEKLFF,TGCGCCAGCAGCCTGACCGTTACAACTAATGAAAAACTGTTTTTT
many,TRBV11-2,NA,TRBJ1-6,CASSLESRVSPLHF,TGTGCCAGCAGCTTAGAGTCCAGGGTTTCACCCCTCCACTTT
many,TRBV5-1,TRBD2,TRBJ2-7,CASSPLAGGRNEQYF,TGCGCCAGCAGCCCACTAGCGGGAGGTCGTAACGAGCAGTACTTC
few,TRBV20-1,NA,TRBJ1-2,CSASGDGYTF,TGCAGTGCTAGTGGCGATGGCTACACCTTC
many,TRBV3-1,NA,TRBJ1-3,CASSQDRLTGNTIYF,TGTGCCAGCAGCCAAGATCGGCTGACTGGAAACACCATATATTTT
many,TRBV11-2,TRBD1,TRBJ1-6,CASSERDRRNSPLHF,TGTGCCAGCAGCGAGAGGGACAGGAGGAATTCACCCCTCCACTTT
NA,TRBV5-6,NA,TRBJ2-5,CASRRDLQETQYF,TGTGCCAGCAGACGGGACCTCCAAGAGACCCAGTACTTC
NA,TRBV7-2,NA,TRBJ1-3,CASSLVRGISGNTIYF,TGTGCCAGCAGCTTGGTCCGGGGGATCTCTGGAAACACCATATATTTT
many,TRBV3-1,NA,TRBJ1-6,CASSRTENSPLHF,TGTGCCAGCAGTCGCACGGAGAATTCACCCCTCCACTTT
many,TRBV11-1,NA,TRBJ2-1,CASSLLGPTSNEQFF,TGTGCCAGCAGCTTGCTAGGCCCGACTAGCAATGAGCAGTTCTTC
few,TRBV20-1,TRBD2,TRBJ2-1,CSASDPDGRAQNEQFF,TGCAGTGCTAGCGACCCCGACGGGAGGGCCCAGAATGAGCAGTTCTTC
few,TRBV9,TRBD2,TRBJ2-2,CASSDSGRATGELFF,TGTGCCAGCAGCGATAGCGGGAGGGCCACCGGGGAGCTGTTTTTT
many,TRBV6-1,NA,TRBJ2-7,CASSPQLYEQYF,TGTGCCAGCAGTCCACAGCTTTACGAGCAGTACTTC
NA,TRBV28,NA,TRBJ2-7,CASSLITSGTHYEQYF,TGTGCCAGCAGTCTGATAACGAGCGGAACCCACTACGAGCAGTACTTC
few,TRBV24-1,NA,TRBJ2-1,CATSGKTGSSSYNEQFF,TGTGCCACCAGTGGGAAAACAGGGTCGAGCTCCTACAATGAGCAGTTCTTC
many,TRBV6-1,TRBD1,TRBJ2-5,CASSFPGGVETQYF,TGTGCCAGCAGTTTTCCAGGGGGCGTAGAGACCCAGTACTTC
many,TRBV9,NA,TRBJ2-1,CASSVVGGSSYNEQFF,TGTGCCAGCAGCGTAGTTGGGGGGAGCTCCTACAATGAGCAGTTCTTC
many,TRBV28,TRBD2,TRBJ2-7,CASSLKLGGVYEQYF,TGTGCCAGCAGTTTAAAATTGGGGGGGGTCTACGAGCAGTACTTC
NA,TRBV24-1,TRBD1,TRBJ2-1,CATATTGLGNEQFF,TGTGCCACCGCTACGACAGGGTTGGGCAATGAGCAGTTCTTC
NA,TRBV7-3,TRBD2,TRBJ2-1,CASSPRTSGSSYNEQFF,TGTGCCAGCAGCCCCCGGACTAGCGGGAGCTCCTACAATGAGCAGTTCTTC
NA,TRBV9,TRBD2,TRBJ2-5,CASSPGTSVYQETQYF,TGTGCCAGCAGCCCGGGGACTAGCGTGTACCAAGAGACCCAGTACTTC
NA,TRBV13,NA,TRBJ2-7,CASSQVGAYEQYF,TGTGCCAGCAGCCAGGTAGGGGCTTACGAGCAGTACTTC
many,TRBV20-1,NA,TRBJ2-1,CSARDWGEANEQFF,TGCAGTGCTAGAGATTGGGGTGAGGCGAATGAGCAGTTCTTC
NA,TRBV12-3/TRBV12-4,TRBD1,TRBJ2-2,CASSLRKGAGGELFF,TGTGCCAGCAGCCTCAGAAAGGGGGCAGGCGGGGAGCTGTTTTTT
many,TRBV5-1,TRBD1,TRBJ1-2,CASSLAWLGQGGGYTF,TGCGCCAGCAGCTTGGCCTGGCTGGGACAGGGAGGTGGCTACACCTTC
many,TRBV7-8,NA,TRBJ2-5,CASSLGASQETQYF,TGTGCCAGCAGCTTAGGTGCCAGCCAAGAGACCCAGTACTTC
NA,TRBV7-9,NA,TRBJ2-3,CASSLVGAGYTDTQYF,TGTGCCAGCAGCTTAGTAGGGGCGGGGTACACAGATACGCAGTATTTT
few,TRBV28,TRBD2,TRBJ2-1,CASRTPGTSEKNSYNEQFF,TGTGCCAGCAGGACCCCCGGGACTAGCGAGAAAAACTCCTACAATGAGCAGTTCTTC
many,TRBV2,TRBD2,TRBJ2-5,CASSTASGSYETQYF,TGTGCCAGCAGTACGGCTAGCGGGAGTTATGAGACCCAGTACTTC
few,TRBV11-2,NA,TRBJ1-1,CASSLAWNTEAFF,TGTGCCAGCAGCTTAGCCTGGAACACTGAAGCTTTCTTT
many,TRBV2,TRBD1,TRBJ2-5,CASRYYRDSAQETQYF,TGTGCCAGCAGATATTACCGGGACAGTGCTCAAGAGACCCAGTACTTC
NA,TRBV5-6,NA,TRBJ2-2,CASSLYTGYTGELFF,TGTGCCAGCAGCCTTTACACAGGGTACACCGGGGAGCTGTTTTTT
few,TRBV9,NA,TRBJ2-3,CASIPCRVGRDTQYF,TGTGCCAGCATCCCGTGCCGGGTGGGCAGGGATACGCAGTATTTT
NA,TRBV28,TRBD1,TRBJ2-7,CASSLVQGRSEQYF,TGTGCCAGCAGTTTGGTACAGGGGCGAAGTGAGCAGTACTTC
many,TRBV12-3/TRBV12-4,NA,TRBJ1-5,CASSLSGRDNQPQHF,TGTGCCAGCAGTTTAAGTGGCAGGGACAATCAGCCCCAGCATTTT
many,TRBV5-1,TRBD2,TRBJ2-1,CASSPEAGEPYNEQFF,TGCGCCAGCAGCCCGGAAGCGGGAGAGCCGTACAATGAGCAGTTCTTC
NA,TRBV5-4,NA,TRBJ1-1,CASSYDRTEAFF,TGTGCCAGCAGCTACGACAGGACTGAAGCTTTCTTT
NA,TRBV20-1,TRBD2,TRBJ2-2,CSAQTSSGTGELFF,TGCAGTGCTCAGACTAGCTCTGGCACCGGGGAGCTGTTTTTT
many,TRBV7-6,NA,TRBJ2-4,CASSTEAKNIQYF,TGTGCCAGCAGTACGGAGGCCAAAAACATTCAGTACTTC
NA,TRBV28,NA,TRBJ1-3,CASSFEGFSGNTIYF,TGTGCCAGCAGTTTCGAGGGATTCTCTGGAAACACCATATATTTT
many,TRBV5-1,NA,TRBJ2-1,CASSGGTVYNEQFF,TGCGCCAGCAGCGGCGGGACGGTATACAATGAGCAGTTCTTC
few,TRBV24-1,NA,TRBJ2-5,CATSDHRVEEETQYF,TGTGCCACCAGTGACCACAGGGTGGAAGAAGAGACCCAGTACTTC
many,TRBV7-9,TRBD2,TRBJ2-1,CASSSGLAGHNEQFF,TGTGCCAGCAGCTCGGGACTAGCGGGCCACAATGAGCAGTTCTTC
many,TRBV11-3,TRBD2,TRBJ2-7,CASSYGLAGEGSSYEQYF,TGTGCCAGCAGCTACGGACTAGCGGGAGAGGGGAGCTCCTACGAGCAGTACTTC
many,TRBV20-1,NA,TRBJ2-5,CSARVFRGQETQYF,TGCAGTGCTAGAGTCTTCCGCGGACAAGAGACCCAGTACTTC
few,TRBV7-9,TRBD2,TRBJ2-1,CASSFRTLRTSGNYNEQFF,TGTGCCAGCAGCTTCCGAACACTGAGGACTAGCGGGAATTACAATGAGCAGTTCTTC
many,TRBV9,TRBD2,TRBJ2-3,CASSVGLAGVVADTQYF,TGTGCCAGCAGCGTCGGACTAGCGGGGGTTGTCGCAGATACGCAGTATTTT
many,TRBV6-8,NA,TRBJ1-1,CASSWGRVTEAFF,TGTGCCAGCAGTTGGGGCAGGGTCACTGAAGCTTTCTTT
NA,TRBV6-6,NA,TRBJ1-2,CASSYVDGYGYTF,TGTGCCAGCAGTTACGTGGACGGATATGGCTACACCTTC
few,TRBV27,NA,TRBJ2-1,CASSIRYDEQFF,TGTGCCAGCAGTATAAGATACGATGAGCAGTTCTTC
few,TRBV5-1,TRBD1,TRBJ2-3,CASGDRVTDTQYF,TGCGCCAGCGGGGACAGGGTCACGGATACGCAGTATTTT
many,TRBV19,NA,TRBJ1-2,CASSIIGLGYGYTF,TGTGCCAGTAGTATCATCGGTCTAGGCTATGGCTACACCTTC
NA,TRBV2,NA,TRBJ2-5,CADRQKETQYF,TGTGCCGACCGACAGAAGGAGACCCAGTACTTC
few,TRBV7-9,NA,TRBJ2-7,CASSLDFIYEQYF,TGTGCCAGCAGCTTAGACTTCATCTACGAGCAGTACTTC
once,TRBV25-1,NA,TRBJ1-3,CASSQGVGNTIYF,TGTGCCAGCAGTCAAGGGGTCGGAAACACCATATATTTT